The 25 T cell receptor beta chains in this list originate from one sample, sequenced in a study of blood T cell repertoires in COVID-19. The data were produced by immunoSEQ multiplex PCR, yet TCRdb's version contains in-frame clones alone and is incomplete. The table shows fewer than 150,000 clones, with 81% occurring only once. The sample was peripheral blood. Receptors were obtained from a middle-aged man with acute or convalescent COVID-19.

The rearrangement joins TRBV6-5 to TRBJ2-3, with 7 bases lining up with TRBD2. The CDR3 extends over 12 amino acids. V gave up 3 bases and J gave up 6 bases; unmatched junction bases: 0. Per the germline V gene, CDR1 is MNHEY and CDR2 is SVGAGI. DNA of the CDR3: TGTGCCAGCAGTTATAGCGGGGATACGCAGTATTTT. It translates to CASSYSGDTQYF.

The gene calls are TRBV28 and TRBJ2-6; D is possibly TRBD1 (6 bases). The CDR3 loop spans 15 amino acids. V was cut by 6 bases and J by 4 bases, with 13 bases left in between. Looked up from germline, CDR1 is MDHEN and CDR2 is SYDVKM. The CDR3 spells CASRSNRAGANVLTF. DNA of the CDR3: TGTGCCAGCAGATCGAACAGGGCCGGGGCCAACGTCCTGACTTTC.

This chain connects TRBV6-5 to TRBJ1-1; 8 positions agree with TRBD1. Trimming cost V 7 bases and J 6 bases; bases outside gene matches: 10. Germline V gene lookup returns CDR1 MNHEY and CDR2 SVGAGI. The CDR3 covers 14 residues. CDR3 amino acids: CASNGRTGSAEAFF. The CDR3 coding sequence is TGTGCCAGCAACGGAAGGACAGGGAGCGCTGAAGCTTTCTTT.

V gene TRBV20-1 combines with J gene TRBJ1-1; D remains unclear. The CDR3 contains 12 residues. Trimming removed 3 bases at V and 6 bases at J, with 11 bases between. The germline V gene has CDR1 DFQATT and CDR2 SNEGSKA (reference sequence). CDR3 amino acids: CSASVGSAEAFF. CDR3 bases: TGCAGTGCTAGTGTTGGCTCAGCTGAAGCTTTCTTT.

CDR3 coding DNA: TGTGCCAGCAGTGCAGGGCTCAATCAGCCCCAGCATTTT. This encodes CASSAGLNQPQHF. The V and J genes are TRBV2 and TRBJ1-5; a possible D gene is TRBD1 (5 bases). V lost 4 bases to trimming and J lost 3 bases, with 7 bases between them. The CDR3 consists of 13 residues. Germline V gene sequence: CDR1 SNHLY, CDR2 FYNNEI.

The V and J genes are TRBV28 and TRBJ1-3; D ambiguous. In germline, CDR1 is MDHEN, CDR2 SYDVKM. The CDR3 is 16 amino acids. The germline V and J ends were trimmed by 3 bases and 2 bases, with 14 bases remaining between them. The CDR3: CASSLEGGLAGNTIYF. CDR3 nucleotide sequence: TGTGCCAGCAGTTTGGAGGGAGGTTTGGCTGGAAACACCATATATTTT.

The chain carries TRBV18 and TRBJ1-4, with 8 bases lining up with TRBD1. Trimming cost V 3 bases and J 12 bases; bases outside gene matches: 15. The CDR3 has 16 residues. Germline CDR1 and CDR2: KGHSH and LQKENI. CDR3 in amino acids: CASSPYARQGTGELFF. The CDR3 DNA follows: TGTGCCAGCTCACCTTACGCTAGACAGGGGACGGGAGAACTGTTTTTT.

This CDR3 is CASSLGPPGYGNQPQHF. CDR3 in DNA: TGTGCCAGCAGCTTAGGTCCCCCGGGGTATGGCAATCAGCCCCAGCATTTT. The chain carries TRBV11-2 and TRBJ1-5; the D is unclear. The V gene lost 1 base and the J gene lost 2 bases, with 15 bases spanning the gap. CDR1 is SGHAT, CDR2 FQNNGV, per germline. This CDR3 has 17 amino acids.

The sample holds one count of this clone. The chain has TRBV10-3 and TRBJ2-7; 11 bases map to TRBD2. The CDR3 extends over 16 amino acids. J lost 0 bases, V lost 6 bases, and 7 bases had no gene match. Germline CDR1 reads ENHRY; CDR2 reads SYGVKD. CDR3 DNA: TGTGCCATCAGGACTACCGGGACTAGCGGCTCCTACGAGCAGTACGTC. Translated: CAIRTTGTSGSYEQYV.

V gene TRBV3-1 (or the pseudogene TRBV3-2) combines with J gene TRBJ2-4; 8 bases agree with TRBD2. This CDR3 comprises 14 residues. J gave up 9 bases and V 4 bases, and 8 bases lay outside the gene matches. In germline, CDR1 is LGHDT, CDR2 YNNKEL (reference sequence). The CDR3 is CASSLMGLDGIQYF. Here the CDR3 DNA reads TGTGCCAGCAGCCTAATGGGACTAGATGGCATTCAGTACTTC.

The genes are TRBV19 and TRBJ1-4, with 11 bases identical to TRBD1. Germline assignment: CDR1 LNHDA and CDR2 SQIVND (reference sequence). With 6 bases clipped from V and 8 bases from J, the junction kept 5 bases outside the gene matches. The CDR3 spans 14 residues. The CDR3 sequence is CASSLDRGREKLFF. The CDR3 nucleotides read TGTGCCAGTAGCTTGGACAGGGGGCGAGAAAAACTGTTTTTT.

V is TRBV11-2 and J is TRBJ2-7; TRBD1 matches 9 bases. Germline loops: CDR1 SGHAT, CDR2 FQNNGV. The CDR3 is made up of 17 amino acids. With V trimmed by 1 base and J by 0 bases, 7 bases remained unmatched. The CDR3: CASSLAPGTGSSYEQYV. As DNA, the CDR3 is TGTGCCAGCAGCTTAGCCCCCGGGACAGGGAGCTCCTACGAGCAGTACGTC.

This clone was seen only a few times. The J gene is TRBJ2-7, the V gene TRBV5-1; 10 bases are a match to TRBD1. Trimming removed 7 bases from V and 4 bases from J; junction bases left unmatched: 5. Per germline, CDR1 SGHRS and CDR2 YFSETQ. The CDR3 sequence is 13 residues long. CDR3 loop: CASDPGQGYEQYF. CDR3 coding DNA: TGCGCCAGCGACCCGGGACAGGGGTACGAGCAGTACTTC.

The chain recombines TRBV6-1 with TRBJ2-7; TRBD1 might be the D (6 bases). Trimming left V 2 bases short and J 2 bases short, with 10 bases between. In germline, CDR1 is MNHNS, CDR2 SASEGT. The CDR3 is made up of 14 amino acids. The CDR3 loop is CASSEQGQTYEQYF. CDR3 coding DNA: TGTGCCAGCAGTGAACAAGGACAGACCTACGAGCAGTACTTC.

CDR3 nucleotide sequence: TGTGCCAGCAGTTTACCGGGCAATCAGCCCCAGCATTTT. Translation: CASSLPGNQPQHF. The V gene is TRBV6-5, the J gene TRBJ1-5; D remains ambiguous. In germline, CDR1 is MNHEY, CDR2 SVGAGI. The V end was cut by 4 bases, the J end by 2 bases, with 6 bases between. This CDR3 contains 13 residues.

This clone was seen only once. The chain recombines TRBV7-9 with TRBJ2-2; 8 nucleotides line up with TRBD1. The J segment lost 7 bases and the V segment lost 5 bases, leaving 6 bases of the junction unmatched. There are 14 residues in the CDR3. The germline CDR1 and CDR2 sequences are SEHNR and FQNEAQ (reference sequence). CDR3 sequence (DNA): TGTGCCAGCAGCGCCGCCGGGACAGGCGGGGAGCTGTTTTTT. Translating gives CASSAAGTGGELFF.

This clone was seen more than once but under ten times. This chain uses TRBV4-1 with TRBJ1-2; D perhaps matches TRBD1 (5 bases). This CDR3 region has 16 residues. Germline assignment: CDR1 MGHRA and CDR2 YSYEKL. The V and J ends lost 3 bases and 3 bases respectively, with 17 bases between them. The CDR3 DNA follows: TGCGCCAGCAGCCAGAGGGGCGGTACGGGGGACTATGGCTACACCTTC. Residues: CASSQRGGTGDYGYTF.

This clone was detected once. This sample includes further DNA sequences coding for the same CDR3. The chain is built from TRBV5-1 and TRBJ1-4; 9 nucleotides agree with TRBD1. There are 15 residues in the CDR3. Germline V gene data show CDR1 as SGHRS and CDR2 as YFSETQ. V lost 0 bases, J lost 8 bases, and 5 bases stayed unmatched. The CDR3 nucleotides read TGCGCCAGCAGCTTGGCGGGACAGGGAAGCGAAAAACTGTTTTTT. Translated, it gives CASSLAGQGSEKLFF.

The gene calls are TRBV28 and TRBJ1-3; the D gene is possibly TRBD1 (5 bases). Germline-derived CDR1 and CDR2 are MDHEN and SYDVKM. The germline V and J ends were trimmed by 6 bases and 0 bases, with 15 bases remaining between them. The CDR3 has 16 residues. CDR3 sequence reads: CASSPPGPSSGNTIYF. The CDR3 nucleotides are TGTGCCAGCAGCCCCCCAGGGCCTTCCTCTGGAAACACCATATATTTT. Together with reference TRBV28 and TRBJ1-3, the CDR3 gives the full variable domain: DVKVTQSSRYLVKRTGEKVFLECVQDMDHENMFWYRQDPGLGLRLIYFSYDVKMKEKGDIPEGYSVSREKKERFSLILESASTNQTSMYLCASSPPGPSSGNTIYFGEGSWLTVV.

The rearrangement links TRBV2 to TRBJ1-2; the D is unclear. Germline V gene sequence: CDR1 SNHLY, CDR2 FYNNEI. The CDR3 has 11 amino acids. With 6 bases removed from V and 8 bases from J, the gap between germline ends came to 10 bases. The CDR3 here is CASSQEVGYTF. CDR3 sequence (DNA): TGTGCCAGCAGCCAGGAGGTCGGCTACACCTTC.

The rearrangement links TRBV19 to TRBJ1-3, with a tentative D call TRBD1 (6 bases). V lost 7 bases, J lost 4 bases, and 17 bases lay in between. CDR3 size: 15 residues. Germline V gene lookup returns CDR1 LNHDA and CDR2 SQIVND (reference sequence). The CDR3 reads CASTLGQFRGNTIYF. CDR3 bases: TGTGCCAGTACCCTTGGACAGTTCCGAGGAAACACCATATATTTT.

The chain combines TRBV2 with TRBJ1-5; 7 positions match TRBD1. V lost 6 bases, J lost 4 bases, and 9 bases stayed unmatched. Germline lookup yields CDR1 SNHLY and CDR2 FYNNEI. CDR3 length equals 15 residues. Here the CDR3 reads CASRQRGQGNQPQHF. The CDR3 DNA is TGTGCCAGCAGGCAAAGGGGGCAGGGTAATCAGCCCCAGCATTTT.

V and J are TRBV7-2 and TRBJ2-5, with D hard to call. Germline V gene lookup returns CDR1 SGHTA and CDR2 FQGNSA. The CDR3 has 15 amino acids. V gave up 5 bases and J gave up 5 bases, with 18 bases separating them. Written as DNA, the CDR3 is TGTGCCAGCAGCCCCTGGAGAGGATCAGAGGAGACCCAGTACTTC. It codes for CASSPWRGSEETQYF.

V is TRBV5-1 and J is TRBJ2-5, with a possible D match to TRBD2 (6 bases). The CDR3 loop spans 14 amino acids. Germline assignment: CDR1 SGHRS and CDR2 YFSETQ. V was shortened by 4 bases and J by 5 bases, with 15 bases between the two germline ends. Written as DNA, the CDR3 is TGCGCCAGCAGCATCCGACTAGAAGGGGAGACCCAGTACTTC. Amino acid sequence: CASSIRLEGETQYF.

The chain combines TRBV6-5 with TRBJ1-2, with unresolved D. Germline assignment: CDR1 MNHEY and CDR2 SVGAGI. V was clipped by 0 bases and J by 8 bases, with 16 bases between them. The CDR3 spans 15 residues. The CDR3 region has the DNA TGTGCCAGCAGTTACTCGAATAGAGGGAATCGGGGCTACACCTTC. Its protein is CASSYSNRGNRGYTF.